This TCR beta chain is from a study of CD8+ T cells in alopecia areata. Study-wide findings and caveats: The study found higher clonality in lesional than normal scalp, especially in alopecia totalis/universalis. Sharing of TCR sequences between patients (possibly for HLA-related reasons) was less clear than in mice.

Separation by sorting yielded CD4+ and CD8+ T cells from PBMCs. After isolation, RNA underwent reverse transcription to generate cDNA as the sequencing template. Only in-frame clones appear in the TCRdb table, and some are missing; sequencing was by immunoSEQ multiplex PCR. The data show roughly 100,000 clones, with roughly 50% seen just once and 8.8% held by the top ten. The length of the CDR3 is 15 residues. V dropped 5 bases and J dropped 7 bases, with 18 bases sitting between them. CDR1 and CDR2 from the germline V gene are LNHDA and SQIVND (reference sequence). As for this clone: Antigen unknown.

This sequence originates from a human donor in good health. Sequences were obtained from CD4+ T cells sorted from blood. The chain carries TRBV19 and TRBJ1-5; no clear D gene. The CDR3 coding sequence is TGTGCCAGTAGTCCGCAATCCGGTACGGGGCAGCCCCAGCATTTT. It encodes CASSPQSGTGQPQHF.